The next 26 T cell receptor beta chains were all read from a single sample in a study of cytomegalovirus exposure and HLA in healthy donors. The PCR contained 60 Vbeta and 13 Jbeta primers. Assay: immunoSEQ multiplex PCR; the TCRdb copy retains only in-frame clones and omits some. The sample contains roughly 110,000 clones, roughly 77% of which appear only once. Sequencing was done on a sample of PBMCs. The receptors were gathered from a man aged 40-50 years in good health and CMV-seronegative.

The chain links TRBV12-1 to TRBJ1-6; the table names TRBD1, a call not compared with the DNA. TRBV12-1 is recorded as a pseudogene. The CDR3 runs 17 residues. CDR3 protein: CASSFAPGQGRNSPLHF. CDR3 nucleotides: TGTGCCAGCAGCTTTGCGCCGGGACAGGGGCGTAATTCACCCCTCCACTTT.

This sequence joins TRBV5-6 and TRBJ2-7; TRBD2 agrees at 8 bases. Germline V gene sequence: CDR1 SGHDT, CDR2 YYEEEE. V shed 1 base, J shed 1 base, and the junction held 7 bases outside the gene matches. This CDR3 is 16 amino acids long. The CDR3: CASSLTSGTRSYEQYF. CDR3 coding DNA: TGTGCCAGCAGCTTGACTAGCGGAACGAGGTCCTACGAGCAGTACTTC.

CDR3 sequence (DNA): TGTGCCAGTAGTGCCAGGGGTGACGGAGAGCAGTACTTC. Its protein product is CASSARGDGEQYF. This chain uses TRBV19 with TRBJ2-7, with a possible D match to TRBD1 (6 bases). CDR3 length: 13 amino acids. V lost 5 bases and J lost 7, with 15 bases in between. Germline CDR1 and CDR2: LNHDA and SQIVND (reference sequence).

This chain links TRBV2 with TRBJ1-5; D ambiguous. CDR1 is SNHLY and CDR2 is FYNNEI in the germline V gene. The V end lost 1 base, the J end lost 0 bases, and 4 bases lay between the germline ends. The CDR3 spans 14 residues. The CDR3 here is CASSEEYSNQPQHF. The CDR3 nucleotides read TGTGCCAGCAGTGAAGAATATAGCAATCAGCCCCAGCATTTT.

This chain connects TRBV19 to TRBJ1-5; TRBD1 is a possible D gene (6 bases). CDR3 length equals 15 residues. Germline-derived CDR1 and CDR2 are LNHDA and SQIVND (reference sequence). The V and J ends lost 6 bases and 2 bases respectively, with 14 bases between them. Here the CDR3 reads CASSHRDTRNQPQHF. The CDR3 coding sequence is TGTGCCAGTAGCCACCGGGACACGCGCAATCAGCCCCAGCATTTT.

The chain links TRBV9 to TRBJ2-7, with TRBD1 identical over 9 bases. The CDR3 contains 15 residues. V trimming: 4 bases; J trimming: 4 bases; junction bases outside the gene matches: 9. Germline CDR1 reads SGDLS; CDR2 reads YYNGEE. Here the CDR3 reads CASSIQPDRGYEQYF. The CDR3 DNA reads TGTGCCAGCAGCATACAACCGGACAGGGGATACGAGCAGTACTTC.

This chain joins TRBV5-8 and TRBJ1-6; 9 bases are a match to TRBD1. The J segment lost 8 bases and the V segment lost 5 bases, leaving 11 bases of the junction unmatched. Germline-derived CDR1 and CDR2 are SGHTS and YDEGEE. CDR3 size: 16 residues. In nucleotides, the CDR3 is TGTGCCAGCAGAAGTGGGGACAGGGTATGGGATTCACCCCTCCACTTT. This sequence encodes CASRSGDRVWDSPLHF.

The J gene is TRBJ2-2, the V gene TRBV7-2; TRBD2 aligns across 9 bases. CDR3 length: 16 residues. Germline V gives CDR1 SGHTA, CDR2 FQGNSA. With V trimmed by 5 bases and J by 3 bases, 7 bases remained unmatched. The CDR3 DNA reads as TGTGCCAGCAGCCCAATAGCGGGGGAGTACACCGGGGAGCTGTTTTTT. It translates to CASSPIAGEYTGELFF.

This clone is a singleton in its sample. V is TRBV7-2 and J is TRBJ2-5, with D tentatively TRBD1 (6 bases). CDR3 length: 13 residues. The V end lost 5 bases, the J end lost 7 bases, and 14 bases lay between the germline ends. Germline V gene data show CDR1 as SGHTA and CDR2 as FQGNSA. The CDR3 is CASSPPPRGTQYF. In DNA form, the CDR3 reads TGTGCCAGCAGCCCCCCACCCAGGGGGACCCAGTACTTC.

In this sample, this clone turned up a few times. The V and J genes are TRBV2 and TRBJ2-4; weak D call: TRBD1 (6 bases). V lost 6 bases, J lost 15 bases, and 18 bases lay in between. Germline V lookup: CDR1 SNHLY, CDR2 FYNNEI. The CDR3 extends over 12 amino acids. The CDR3 loop reads CASSVDSKSPYF. Here the CDR3 DNA reads TGTGCCAGCAGCGTGGACAGCAAGAGCCCGTACTTC. Full variable domain (missing parts from reference TRBV2 and TRBJ2-4): EPEVTQTPSHQVTQMGQEVILRCVPISNHLYFYWYRQILGQKVEFLVSFYNNEISEKSEIFDDQFSVERPDGSNFTLKIRSTKLEDSAMYFCASSVDSKSPYFGAGTRLSVL.

CDR3 in DNA: TGTGCCAGCAGTGACTACGGGGTGGGGACAGATACGCAGTATTTT. This sequence encodes CASSDYGVGTDTQYF. V gene TRBV2 combines with J gene TRBJ2-3; weak D call: TRBD2 (5 bases). The CDR3 contains 15 residues. Germline CDR1 is SNHLY and CDR2 is FYNNEI. Trimming took off 3 bases at V and 3 bases at J, with 13 bases between the two ends.

This sequence joins TRBV5-1 and TRBJ2-6; D remains unclear. The germline CDR1 and CDR2 sequences are SGHRS and YFSETQ. The CDR3 loop spans 14 amino acids. V lost 4 bases and J 0 bases, leaving 5 bases between the germline ends. The CDR3 DNA reads as TGCGCCAGCAGCCCCCGCTCTGGGGCCAACGTCCTGACTTTC. Protein sequence: CASSPRSGANVLTF.

The chain uses TRBV5-4 and TRBJ2-1; 7 nucleotides match TRBD2. Germline trimming cut 0 bases from V and 4 bases from J; bases unmatched to any gene: 4. Germline CDR1 is SGHNT and CDR2 is YYREEE (reference sequence). This CDR3 contains 15 residues. The CDR3 here is CASSLAYGGYNEQFF. In DNA, the CDR3 is TGTGCCAGCAGCTTGGCCTACGGGGGGTACAATGAGCAGTTCTTC.

The CDR3 bases are TGCGCCAGCAGCTTAGAAGGGGGCTATTCACCCCTCCACTTT. It specifies CASSLEGGYSPLHF. The V and J genes are TRBV5-1 and TRBJ1-6; TRBD1 agrees at 7 bases. Germline CDR1 and CDR2: SGHRS and YFSETQ. CDR3 length: 14 amino acids. V gave up 2 bases and J gave up 8 bases; unmatched junction bases: 4.

The CDR3 nucleotides read TGTGCCAGCAGTCCCCGGGGGGCAGTGAAAAACATTCAGTACTTC. Its protein product is CASSPRGAVKNIQYF. The V and J genes are TRBV28 and TRBJ2-4, with D possibly being TRBD2 (7 bases). Trimming left V 5 bases short and J 4 bases short, with 15 bases between. The CDR3 consists of 15 residues. Germline lookup yields CDR1 MDHEN and CDR2 SYDVKM.

The V and J genes are TRBV5-6 and TRBJ1-2, with D uncertain. The CDR3 sequence is 14 residues long. Germline lookup yields CDR1 SGHDT and CDR2 YYEEEE. The V end lost 0 bases, the J end lost 4 bases, and 10 bases lay between the germline ends. CDR3 sequence (DNA): TGTGCCAGCAGCTTGGTTCCTGCCAGCTATGGCTACACCTTC. Protein sequence: CASSLVPASYGYTF.

The chain couples TRBV6-1 to TRBJ2-3, with D hard to call. The CDR3 length is 14 residues. Germline assignment: CDR1 MNHNS and CDR2 SASEGT. V lost 0 bases and J lost 4, with 8 bases in between. The CDR3 is CASSEAGTSDTQYF. CDR3 coding DNA: TGTGCCAGCAGTGAAGCGGGCACATCAGATACGCAGTATTTT.

The CDR3 sequence is CASRGPGQGREKLFF. The CDR3 DNA follows: TGCGCCAGCAGAGGGCCGGGACAGGGTCGTGAAAAACTGTTTTTT. The V gene is TRBV5-1, the J gene TRBJ1-4; 9 bases line up with TRBD1. V lost 5 bases and J lost 7; bases outside the gene matches: 9. Germline CDR1 is SGHRS and CDR2 is YFSETQ. The CDR3 totals 15 residues.

The chain has TRBV6-5 and TRBJ1-5; 8 nucleotides line up with TRBD1. The CDR3 length is 14 residues. The V segment lost 5 bases and the J segment 9 bases; nucleotides outside the gene matches: 9. Germline lookup yields CDR1 MNHEY and CDR2 SVGAGI. The DNA of the CDR3 is TGTGCCAGCAGTCTCAGACAGGGGTTGGTGCCCCAGCATTTT. Its protein product is CASSLRQGLVPQHF.

This clone came up a few times. The V and J genes are TRBV7-2 and TRBJ2-7; TRBD2 aligns across 12 bases. CDR3 size: 15 residues. After removal of 5 bases from V and 6 bases from J, the junction contained 8 bases not matched to a gene. Germline CDR1 reads SGHTA; CDR2 reads FQGNSA. CDR3 DNA sequence: TGTGCCAGCAGCCTCAATGGACTAGCGGGGTCCGAGCAGTACTTC. It codes for CASSLNGLAGSEQYF.

The chain combines TRBV5-1 with TRBJ2-2; 7 bases fit TRBD2. The germline V gene encodes CDR1 SGHRS and CDR2 YFSETQ. Germline trimming cut 4 bases from V and 3 bases from J; bases unmatched to any gene: 9. This CDR3 has 16 residues. The CDR3, as DNA: TGCGCCAGCAGCCACCGCGGGGGACGGGACACCGGGGAGCTGTTTTTT. Its translation is CASSHRGGRDTGELFF.

This chain joins TRBV29-1 and TRBJ2-1; 11 bases line up with TRBD2. The germline gives CDR1 SQVTM, CDR2 ANQGSEA. After removal of 7 bases from V and 6 bases from J, the junction contained 8 bases not matched to a gene. There are 14 residues in the CDR3. CDR3 nucleotides: TGCAGCGCTAATAGCGGGGGGGCTTTCAATGAGCAGTTCTTC. Translated, it gives CSANSGGAFNEQFF.

The rearrangement joins TRBV1 to TRBJ2-5; TRBD2, the table's D call, was not compared with the DNA. The J call may be faulty, since TRBJ2-7 better matches the DNA end. TRBV1 is a pseudogene locus. This CDR3 has 21 residues. The CDR3 loop is CTSSQDTVLGFGKLRGLEQYF. The CDR3 region has the DNA TGCACCAGCAGCCAAGATACAGTCCTAGGTTTCGGGAAGCTACGGGGTCTCGAGCAGTACTTC.

The chain joins TRBV6-7 to TRBJ2-3; TRBD1 matches at 9 bases. TRBV6-7 is an open reading frame whose function is uncertain. V lost 2 bases and J lost 2; bases outside the gene matches: 14. This CDR3 region has 19 residues. The CDR3 DNA reads TGTGCCAGCAGTTACCCGTTCTCGGGGAGGACAGGGGACACAGATACGCAGTATTTT. This sequence encodes CASSYPFSGRTGDTDTQYF.

The chain employs TRBV6-6 and TRBJ2-1; TRBD2 aligns across 9 bases. CDR3 length: 16 residues. Germline loops: CDR1 MNHNY, CDR2 SVGAGI (reference sequence). V dropped 2 bases and J dropped 5; count of bases not matched to a gene: 7. The CDR3: CASSYPSGGLNNEQFF. The CDR3 coding sequence is TGTGCCAGCAGTTACCCCAGCGGGGGGCTCAACAATGAGCAGTTCTTC.

The chain is built from TRBV5-8 and TRBJ2-3; 9 bases agree with TRBD2. V lost 0 bases, J lost 6 bases, and 8 bases stayed unmatched. Germline values: CDR1 SGHTS, CDR2 YDEGEE. This CDR3 contains 16 residues. Here the CDR3 DNA reads TGTGCCAGCAGCTTGGGACTAGCGGCCCTAGGGGATACGCAGTATTTT. Encoded protein: CASSLGLAALGDTQYF.